These 21 T cell receptor beta chains originate from one sample sequenced in a study of early T cells in non-severe SARS-CoV-2 infection. TCRdb processed the 5' RACE reads anew with MiXCR; each CDR3 protein has one entry. The repertoire has 25,000 to 35,000 distinct CDR3 sequences, roughly 5.4% of them found once; the top ten carry about 2.5%. The source material was whole blood. The source is an adult who was a healthcare worker with PCR-confirmed SARS-CoV-2 infection or an uninfected control (not recorded which).

This clonotype was counted many times. The V and J genes are TRBV10-3 and TRBJ2-7; D is perhaps TRBD2 (6 bases). CDR1 and CDR2 from the germline V gene are ENHRY and SYGVKD. V lost 6 bases, J lost 0 bases, and 18 bases lay in between. This CDR3 is 16 amino acids long. The CDR3 spells CAISSPVWGDSYEQYF. For the CDR3, the DNA is TGTGCCATCAGCTCTCCGGTTTGGGGGGACTCCTACGAGCAGTACTTC.

This clonotype was detected only a few times. CDR3 nucleotide sequence: TGTGCCAGCAGCGTTGGGGGGTCGAACACCGGGGAGCTGTTTTTT. It codes for CASSVGGSNTGELFF. The V and J genes are TRBV9 and TRBJ2-2, with D perhaps matching TRBD2 (6 bases). Per the germline V gene, CDR1 is SGDLS and CDR2 is YYNGEE. Trimming shortened V by 2 bases and J by 0 bases, and 8 bases separated the two germline ends. The CDR3 is 15 residues long.

By proportion, this clonotype is medium-sized. The chain joins TRBV20-1 to TRBJ2-1, with TRBD2 identical over 9 bases. The germline V gene encodes CDR1 DFQATT and CDR2 SNEGSKA (reference sequence). The CDR3 consists of 15 residues. V shed 3 bases, J shed 3 bases, and the junction held 6 bases outside the gene matches. CDR3 bases: TGCAGTGCTAGGGGAGCGGGAGGCATCTACAATGAGCAGTTCTTC. Encoded protein: CSARGAGGIYNEQFF.

In this sample, this clonotype turned up a few times. This chain uses TRBV11-2 with TRBJ2-5; a weak D match, TRBD1 (5 bases). With 6 bases removed from V and 2 bases from J, the gap between germline ends came to 16 bases. Germline CDR1 SGHAT, CDR2 FQNNGV. This CDR3 has 15 amino acids. The CDR3 loop reads CASSFQGTAQETQYF. DNA for the CDR3: TGTGCCAGCAGTTTTCAGGGCACAGCACAAGAGACCCAGTACTTC.

This clonotype occurred a few times. The chain carries TRBV6-5 and TRBJ2-2; maybe TRBD1 (5 bases). V was pared by 2 bases and J by 0 bases, with 7 bases between. The CDR3 is made up of 15 amino acids. The germline V gene encodes CDR1 MNHEY and CDR2 SVGAGI. The CDR3 DNA follows: TGTGCCAGCAGTTACCGGACATCGAACACCGGGGAGCTGTTTTTT. This translates into CASSYRTSNTGELFF.

By share, this clonotype counts as medium-sized. The chain is built from TRBV7-9 and TRBJ2-1, with 8 bases identical to TRBD1. There are 15 residues in the CDR3. The germline V gene has CDR1 SEHNR and CDR2 FQNEAQ (reference sequence). Germline trimming cut 2 bases from V and 1 base from J; bases unmatched to any gene: 1. The CDR3 loop is CASSLTGGSYNEQFF. The CDR3 DNA follows: TGTGCCAGCAGCTTAACAGGGGGATCCTACAATGAGCAGTTCTTC.

By share, this clonotype counts as medium-sized. This chain joins TRBV7-9 and TRBJ2-1; D may correspond to TRBD1 or TRBD2 (5 bases each). Trimming shortened V by 2 bases and J by 7 bases, and 24 bases separated the two germline ends. The length of the CDR3 is 18 residues. The germline V gene has CDR1 SEHNR and CDR2 FQNEAQ (reference sequence). CDR3 sequence (DNA): TGTGCCAGCAGCTTATTCACAGGACTTACCTTCCCTCTAAATGAGCAGTTCTTC. Translation gives CASSLFTGLTFPLNEQFF.

This clonotype was detected only a few times. This rearrangement joins TRBV29-1 to TRBJ2-3; D gene unclear. The CDR3 is made up of 12 amino acids. Germline V gene data show CDR1 as SQVTM and CDR2 as ANQGSEA. V was clipped by 8 bases and J by 3 bases, with 12 bases between them. The CDR3 DNA sequence: TGCAGCATTGGACCAGTGACAGATACGCAGTATTTT. Its protein product is CSIGPVTDTQYF.

This clonotype has more than one count but fewer than ten. The chain recombines TRBV28 with TRBJ2-7; D is perhaps TRBD1 (6 bases). Deletions cut 6 bases from V and 4 bases from J, with 10 bases between. This CDR3 region has 12 residues. Germline CDR1 is MDHEN and CDR2 is SYDVKM. Written as DNA, the CDR3 is TGTGCCAGCAGCCGGACAGATTACGAGCAGTACTTC. Translation: CASSRTDYEQYF.

This clonotype has at least ten counts. The gene calls are TRBV6-2 or TRBV6-3 and TRBJ2-3, with no clear D. CDR3 length equals 11 residues. Germline CDR1 reads MNHEY; CDR2 reads SVGEGT. Trimming took 4 bases from V and 6 from J, leaving 5 bases between them. CDR3: CASSSLDTQYF. CDR3 nucleotides: TGTGCCAGCAGTTCTTTGGATACGCAGTATTTT.

V gene TRBV7-6 combines with J gene TRBJ2-3, with 11 bases lining up with TRBD2. The trim removed 5 bases at V and 0 bases at J, leaving 7 bases unmatched. This CDR3 has 17 amino acids. The germline V gene has CDR1 SGHVS and CDR2 FNYEAQ. This CDR3 is CASSPMGLAVSTDTQYF. CDR3 bases: TGTGCCAGCAGCCCGATGGGACTAGCGGTCAGCACAGATACGCAGTATTTT.

This clonotype has more than one count but fewer than ten. The chain links TRBV7-3 to TRBJ1-1; a possible D gene is TRBD1 (5 bases). CDR1 and CDR2 from the germline V gene are SGHTA and FQGTGA. The CDR3 consists of 16 residues. V shed 5 bases and J shed 5 bases, with 21 bases lying between them. CDR3 protein: CASSPRAGWLGTEAFF. DNA of the CDR3: TGTGCCAGCAGCCCAAGGGCAGGGTGGCTTGGGACTGAAGCTTTCTTT.

This clonotype occurred a few times. The chain couples TRBV2 to TRBJ2-2; the match to TRBD1 covers 7 bases. Germline-derived CDR1 and CDR2 are SNHLY and FYNNEI. V dropped 0 bases and J dropped 13; count of bases not matched to a gene: 8. The CDR3 runs to 14 residues. The CDR3 nucleotides read TGTGCCAGCAGTGAAGCGCTTGGGACAGAGATGCTGTTTTTT. Translation gives CASSEALGTEMLFF.

This clonotype showed up many times. J is TRBJ2-2 and V is TRBV7-3; TRBD1 matches at 7 bases. This CDR3 contains 15 residues. Per germline, CDR1 SGHTA and CDR2 FQGTGA. The junction had 5 bases not matched to a gene; V was cut back by 5 bases and J by 2 bases. The CDR3 coding sequence is TGTGCCAGCAGCCCTTCAGGGGGAAACACCGGGGAGCTGTTTTTT. Protein product: CASSPSGGNTGELFF.

In this sample, this clonotype turned up many times. V usage is TRBV5-6 and J usage is TRBJ2-1; 8 positions agree with TRBD2. The CDR3 totals 14 residues. CDR1 is SGHDT and CDR2 is YYEEEE in the germline V gene. The J segment lost 6 bases and the V segment lost 4 bases, leaving 6 bases of the junction unmatched. CDR3 residues: CASSLRGTSNEQFF. In DNA form, the CDR3 reads TGTGCCAGCAGCCTGCGGGGGACTAGCAATGAGCAGTTCTTC.

In this sample, this clonotype is medium-sized. The rearrangement joins TRBV7-4 to TRBJ2-7; 11 bases line up with TRBD2. This CDR3 has 19 residues. With V trimmed by 2 bases and J by 3 bases, 15 bases remained unmatched. From germline, CDR1 is SGHVT and CDR2 SQSDAQ. The CDR3 sequence is CASSLQRAPGLAVLYEQYF. As DNA, the CDR3 is TGTGCCAGCAGCTTACAGCGGGCCCCGGGACTAGCGGTTCTCTACGAGCAGTACTTC.

The chain joins TRBV11-2 to TRBJ2-7, with D unclear. The germline gives CDR1 SGHAT, CDR2 FQNNGV. The CDR3 loop spans 11 amino acids. Trimming shortened V by 7 bases and J by 2 bases, and 6 bases separated the two germline ends. Here the CDR3 DNA reads TGTGCCAGCACCCGTGCCTACGAGCAGTACTTC. This codes for CASTRAYEQYF.

This clonotype has at least ten counts. This chain uses TRBV6-5 with TRBJ2-7, with 15 positions matching TRBD2. The CDR3 is made up of 15 amino acids. Trimming at V came to 6 bases and at J to 4 bases, leaving 4 bases not matched to a gene. CDR1 and CDR2 from the germline V gene are MNHEY and SVGAGI. The CDR3 sequence: CASSPGLAGGYEQYF. CDR3 nucleotide sequence: TGTGCCAGCAGCCCGGGACTAGCGGGAGGATACGAGCAGTACTTC.

This clonotype was counted between two and nine times. The rearrangement links TRBV2 to TRBJ2-1, with D possibly being TRBD2 (7 bases). V was trimmed by 2 bases and J by 3 bases, leaving 11 bases between them. Germline V CDR1 and CDR2: SNHLY, FYNNEI. This CDR3 has 15 amino acids. CDR3 nucleotide sequence: TGTGCCAGCAGTGAACGCGGGGGCCTCTACAATGAGCAGTTCTTC. Amino acid sequence: CASSERGGLYNEQFF.

This clonotype was counted at least ten times. The rearrangement links TRBV5-6 to TRBJ1-1; D gene unclear. Germline CDR1 and CDR2: SGHDT and YYEEEE. V was trimmed by 4 bases and J by 3 bases, leaving 22 bases between them. The CDR3 is 17 residues long. CDR3 nucleotides: TGTGCCAGCAGCCCCCGGATTGGCCCCGGGAGGTACACTGAAGCTTTCTTT. Translated: CASSPRIGPGRYTEAFF. The full variable domain, in which reference TRBV5-6 and TRBJ1-1 provide the parts outside the CDR3, is DAGVTQSPTHLIKTRGQQVTLRCSPKSGHDTVSWYQQALGQGPQFIFQYYEEEERQRGNFPDRFSGHQFPNYSSELNVNALLLGDSALYLCASSPRIGPGRYTEAFFGQGTRLTVV.

This clonotype was recorded many times. This chain links TRBV7-6 with TRBJ1-4; 8 bases match TRBD1. This CDR3 is 16 amino acids long. V shed 3 bases and J 3 bases; nucleotides not matched to a gene: 6. Germline lookup yields CDR1 SGHVS and CDR2 FNYEAQ. The CDR3 here is CASSFGQGFSNEKLFF. CDR3 DNA sequence: TGTGCCAGCAGCTTCGGACAGGGATTTTCTAATGAAAAACTGTTTTTT.